The 3 T cell receptor beta chains below come from one sample, sequenced in a study of OX40 agonist ivuxolimab in advanced cancers. The data were produced by immunoSEQ multiplex PCR, yet TCRdb's version contains in-frame clones alone and is incomplete. The sample shows some 45,000 clones, more than 70% of them seen only once. Specimen: CD4+ or CD8+ T cells sorted from blood, collected in a trial of the OX40 agonist ivuxolimab. The receptors were sampled from an adult with an advanced solid tumor such as melanoma, head and neck, liver or kidney cancer.

V is TRBV4-1 and J is TRBJ2-1; no firm D call. With 7 bases removed from V and 7 bases from J, the gap between germline ends came to 23 bases. Germline CDR1 is MGHRA and CDR2 is YSYEKL. The CDR3 is 16 residues long. The CDR3: CASNDQGLATSNEQFF. CDR3 DNA: TGCGCCAGCAACGATCAAGGGCTGGCAACTTCGAATGAGCAGTTCTTC.

This chain uses TRBV10-1 with TRBJ2-4; D may correspond to TRBD1 or TRBD2 (5 bases each). V was shortened by 4 bases and J by 0 bases, with 13 bases between the two germline ends. Germline values: CDR1 WNHNN, CDR2 SYGVQD (reference sequence). The CDR3 length is 16 residues. The CDR3 DNA reads as TGCGCCAGCAGTGTTGAGGGGCAGCTAGCCAAAAACATTCAGTACTTC. Its protein product is CASSVEGQLAKNIQYF.

CDR3 residues: CASSPQGGDEQFF. CDR3 DNA: TGTGCCAGCAGCCCCCAAGGGGGCGATGAGCAGTTCTTC. The J gene is TRBJ2-1, the V gene TRBV7-9, with TRBD1 matching 7 bases. This CDR3 comprises 13 residues. Germline assignment: CDR1 SEHNR and CDR2 FQNEAQ (reference sequence). V shed 5 bases, J shed 8 bases, and the junction held 6 bases outside the gene matches.